This T cell receptor beta chain is drawn from a study of shared clonotypes between healthy human individuals. Study results and limitations: Shared clonotypes across all four donors exceeded non-shared ones in generation probability.

Concerning this clone itself: Antigen specificity is unknown.

This CDR3 comprises 21 residues. From germline, CDR1 is LNHDA and CDR2 SQIVND (reference sequence). With 5 bases removed from V and 3 bases from J, the gap between germline ends came to 35 bases. Method: immunoSEQ multiplex PCR; TCRdb's copy keeps in-frame clones and lacks some. The profile shows about 730,000 clones, about two thirds of them singletons. The TCR comes from a woman aged 25 to 45 in good health. Sequencing input: memory CD4+ T cells sorted from blood. Subset noted: CD45RA-negative fraction. The V and J genes are TRBV19 and TRBJ2-7, with D maybe TRBD1 (7 bases). In DNA, the CDR3 is TGTGCCAGTAGTCCCCCCGACTGTCGAAACTCGGGGGTACAGGGGATCTACGAGCAGTACTTC. This translates into CASSPPDCRNSGVQGIYEQYF.